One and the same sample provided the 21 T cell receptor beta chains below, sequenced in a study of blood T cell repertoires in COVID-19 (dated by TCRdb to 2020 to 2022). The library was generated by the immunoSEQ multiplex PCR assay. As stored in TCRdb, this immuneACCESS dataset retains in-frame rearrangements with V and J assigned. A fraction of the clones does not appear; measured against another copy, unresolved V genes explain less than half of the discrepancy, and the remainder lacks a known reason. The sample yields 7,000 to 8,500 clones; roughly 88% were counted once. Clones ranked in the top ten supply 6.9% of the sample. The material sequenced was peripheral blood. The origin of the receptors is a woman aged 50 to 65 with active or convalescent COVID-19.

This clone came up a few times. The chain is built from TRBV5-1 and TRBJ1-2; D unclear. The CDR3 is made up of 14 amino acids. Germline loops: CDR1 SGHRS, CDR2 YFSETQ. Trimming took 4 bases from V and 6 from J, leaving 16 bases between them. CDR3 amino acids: CASSDLVIGDGYTF. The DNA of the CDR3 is TGCGCCAGCAGCGACCTGGTTATCGGGGATGGCTACACCTTC.

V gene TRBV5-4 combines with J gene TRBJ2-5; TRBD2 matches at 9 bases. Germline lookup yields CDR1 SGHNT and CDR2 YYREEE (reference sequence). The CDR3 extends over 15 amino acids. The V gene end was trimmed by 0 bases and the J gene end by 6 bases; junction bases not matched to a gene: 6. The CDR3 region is CASSLDTSGLKTQYF. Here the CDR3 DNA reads TGTGCCAGCAGCTTGGATACTAGCGGGCTGAAGACCCAGTACTTC. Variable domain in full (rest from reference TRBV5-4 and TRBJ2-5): ETGVTQSPTHLIKTRGQQVTLRCSSQSGHNTVSWYQQALGQGPQFIFQYYREEENGRGNFPPRFSGLQFPNYSSELNVNALELDDSALYLCASSLDTSGLKTQYFGPGTRLLVL.

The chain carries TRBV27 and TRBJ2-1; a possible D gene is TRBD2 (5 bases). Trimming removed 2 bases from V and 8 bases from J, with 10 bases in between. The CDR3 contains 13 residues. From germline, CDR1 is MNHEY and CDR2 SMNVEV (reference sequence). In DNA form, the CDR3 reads TGTGCCAGCAGTTTACGGGATTTCGATGAGCAGTTCTTC. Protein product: CASSLRDFDEQFF.

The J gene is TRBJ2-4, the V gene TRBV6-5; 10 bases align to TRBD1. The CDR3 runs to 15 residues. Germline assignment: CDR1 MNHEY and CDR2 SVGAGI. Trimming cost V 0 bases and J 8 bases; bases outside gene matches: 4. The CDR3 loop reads CASSYSSDRGYIQYF. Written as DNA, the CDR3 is TGTGCCAGCAGTTACTCGTCGGACAGGGGGTACATTCAGTACTTC.

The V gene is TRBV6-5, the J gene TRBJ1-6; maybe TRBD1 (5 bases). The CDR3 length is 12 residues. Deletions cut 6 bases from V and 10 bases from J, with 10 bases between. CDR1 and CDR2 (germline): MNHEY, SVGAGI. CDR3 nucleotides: TGTGCCAGCAGCCCCGGGGGATCACCCCTCCACTTT. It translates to CASSPGGSPLHF.

The CDR3 here is CASSQEKGANYGYTF. CDR3 nucleotide sequence: TGCGCCAGCAGCCAAGAGAAGGGGGCGAACTATGGCTACACCTTC. This chain uses TRBV4-1 with TRBJ1-2, with 7 bases fitting TRBD1. This CDR3 is built from 15 residues. V lost 0 bases, J lost 2 bases, and 3 bases stayed unmatched. The germline gives CDR1 MGHRA, CDR2 YSYEKL.

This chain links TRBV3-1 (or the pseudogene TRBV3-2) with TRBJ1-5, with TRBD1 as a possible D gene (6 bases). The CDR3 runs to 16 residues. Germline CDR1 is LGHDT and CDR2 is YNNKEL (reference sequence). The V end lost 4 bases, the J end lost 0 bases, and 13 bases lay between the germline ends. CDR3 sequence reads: CASSPTRGASNQPQHF. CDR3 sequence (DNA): TGTGCCAGCAGCCCTACGCGGGGGGCTAGCAATCAGCCCCAGCATTTT.

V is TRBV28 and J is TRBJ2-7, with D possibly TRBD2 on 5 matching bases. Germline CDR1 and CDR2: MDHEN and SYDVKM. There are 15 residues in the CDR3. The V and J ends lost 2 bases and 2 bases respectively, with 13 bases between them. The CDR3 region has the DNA TGTGCCAGCAGTTTACCCGCGGGTCCGACCTACGAGCAGTACTTC. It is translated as CASSLPAGPTYEQYF. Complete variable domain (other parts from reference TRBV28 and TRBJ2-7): DVKVTQSSRYLVKRTGEKVFLECVQDMDHENMFWYRQDPGLGLRLIYFSYDVKMKEKGDIPEGYSVSREKKERFSLILESASTNQTSMYLCASSLPAGPTYEQYFGPGTRLTVT.

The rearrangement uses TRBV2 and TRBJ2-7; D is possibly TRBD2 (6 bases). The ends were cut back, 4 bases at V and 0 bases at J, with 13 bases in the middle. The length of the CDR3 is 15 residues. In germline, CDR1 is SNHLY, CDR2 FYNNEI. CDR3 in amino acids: CASSVVVAVSYEQYF. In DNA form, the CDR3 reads TGTGCCAGCAGTGTCGTGGTAGCGGTCTCCTACGAGCAGTACTTC.

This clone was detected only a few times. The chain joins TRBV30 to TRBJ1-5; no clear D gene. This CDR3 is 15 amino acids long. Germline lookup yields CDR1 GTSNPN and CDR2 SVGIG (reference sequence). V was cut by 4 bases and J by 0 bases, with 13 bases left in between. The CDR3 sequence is CAWKPQSDSNQPQHF. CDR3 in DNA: TGTGCCTGGAAGCCACAGTCCGATAGCAATCAGCCCCAGCATTTT.

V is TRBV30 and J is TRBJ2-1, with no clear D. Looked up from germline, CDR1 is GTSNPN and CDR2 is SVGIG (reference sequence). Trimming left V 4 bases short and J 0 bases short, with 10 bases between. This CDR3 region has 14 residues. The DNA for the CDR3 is TGTGCCTGGACCACGGTGAGCTCCTACAATGAGCAGTTCTTC. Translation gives CAWTTVSSYNEQFF.

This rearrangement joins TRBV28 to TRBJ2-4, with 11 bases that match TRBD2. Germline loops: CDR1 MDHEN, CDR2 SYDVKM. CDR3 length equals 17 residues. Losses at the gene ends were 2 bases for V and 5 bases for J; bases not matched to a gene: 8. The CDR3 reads CASSLLVAGGPENIQYF. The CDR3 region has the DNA TGTGCCAGCAGTTTACTGGTAGCGGGAGGGCCGGAAAACATTCAGTACTTC.

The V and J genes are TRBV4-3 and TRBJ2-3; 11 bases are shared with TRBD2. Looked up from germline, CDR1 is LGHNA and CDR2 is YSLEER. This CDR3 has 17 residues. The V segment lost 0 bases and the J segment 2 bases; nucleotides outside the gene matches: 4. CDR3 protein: CASSQDLAGGLTDTQYF. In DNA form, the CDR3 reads TGCGCCAGCAGCCAAGATCTAGCGGGAGGACTCACAGATACGCAGTATTTT.

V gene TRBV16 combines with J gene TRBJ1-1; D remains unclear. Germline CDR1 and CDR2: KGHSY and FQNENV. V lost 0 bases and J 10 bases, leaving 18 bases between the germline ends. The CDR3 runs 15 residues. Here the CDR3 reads CASSQSAGRLFAAFF. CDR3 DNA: TGTGCCAGCAGCCAATCGGCGGGCAGACTGTTTGCAGCTTTCTTT. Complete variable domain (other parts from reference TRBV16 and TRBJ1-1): GEEVAQTPKHLVRGEGQKAKLYCAPIKGHSYVFWYQQVLKNEFKFLISFQNENVFDETGMPKERFSAKCLPNSPCSLEIQATKLEDSAVYFCASSQSAGRLFAAFFGQGTRLTVV.

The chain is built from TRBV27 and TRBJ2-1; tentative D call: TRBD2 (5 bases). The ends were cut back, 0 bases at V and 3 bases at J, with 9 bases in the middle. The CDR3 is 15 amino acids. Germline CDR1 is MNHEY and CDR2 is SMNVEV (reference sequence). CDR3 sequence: CASSLSTGFYNEQFF. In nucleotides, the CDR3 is TGTGCCAGCAGTTTATCAACGGGATTCTACAATGAGCAGTTCTTC.

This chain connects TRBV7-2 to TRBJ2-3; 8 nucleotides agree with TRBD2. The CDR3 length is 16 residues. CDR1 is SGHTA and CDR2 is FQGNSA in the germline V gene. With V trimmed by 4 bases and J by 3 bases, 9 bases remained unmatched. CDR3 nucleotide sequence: TGTGCCAGCAGCTCCAGAGGAGGCGGGGGGACAGATACGCAGTATTTT. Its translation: CASSSRGGGGTDTQYF. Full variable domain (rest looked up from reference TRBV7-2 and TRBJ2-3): GAGVSQSPSNKVTEKGKDVELRCDPISGHTALYWYRQSLGQGLEFLIYFQGNSAPDKSGLPSDRFSAERTGGSVSTLTIQRTQQEDSAVYLCASSSRGGGGTDTQYFGPGTRLTVL.

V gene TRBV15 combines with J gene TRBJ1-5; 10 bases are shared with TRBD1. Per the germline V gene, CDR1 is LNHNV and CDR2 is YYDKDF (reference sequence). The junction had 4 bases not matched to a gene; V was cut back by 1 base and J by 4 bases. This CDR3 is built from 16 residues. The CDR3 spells CATSRAGTGANQPQHF. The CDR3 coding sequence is TGTGCCACCAGCAGAGCCGGGACAGGGGCTAATCAGCCCCAGCATTTT.

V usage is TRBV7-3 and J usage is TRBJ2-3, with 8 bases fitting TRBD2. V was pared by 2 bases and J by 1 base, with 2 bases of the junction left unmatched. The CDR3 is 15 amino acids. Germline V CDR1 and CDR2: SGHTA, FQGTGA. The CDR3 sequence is CASSLAGGRTDTQYF. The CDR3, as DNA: TGTGCCAGCAGCTTAGCGGGGGGACGCACAGATACGCAGTATTTT.

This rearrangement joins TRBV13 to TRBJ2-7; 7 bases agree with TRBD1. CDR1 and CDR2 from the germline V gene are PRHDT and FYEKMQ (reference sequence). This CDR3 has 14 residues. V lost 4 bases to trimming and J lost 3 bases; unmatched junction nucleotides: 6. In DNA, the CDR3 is TGTGCCAGCAGCTACCGAGGGGACAGCTACGAGCAGTACTTC. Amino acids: CASSYRGDSYEQYF.

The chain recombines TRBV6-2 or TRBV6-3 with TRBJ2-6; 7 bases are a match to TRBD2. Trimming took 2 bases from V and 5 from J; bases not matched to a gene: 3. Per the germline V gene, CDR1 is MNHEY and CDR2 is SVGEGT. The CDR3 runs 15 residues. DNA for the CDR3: TGTGCCAGCAGTTACGGGGGGGGAAGGGCCAACGTCCTGACTTTC. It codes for CASSYGGGRANVLTF.

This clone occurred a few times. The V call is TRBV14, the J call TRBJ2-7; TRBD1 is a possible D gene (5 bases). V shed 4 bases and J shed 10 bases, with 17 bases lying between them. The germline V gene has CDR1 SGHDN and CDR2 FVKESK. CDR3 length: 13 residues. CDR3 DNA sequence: TGTGCCAGCAGCCCCTTCCAGGGTACCCCCCAGTACTTC. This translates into CASSPFQGTPQYF.